The next 22 T cell receptor beta chains were all read from a single sample in a study of early T cells in non-severe SARS-CoV-2 infection. TCRdb analysed the 5' RACE reads with MiXCR anew, one entry per CDR3 protein. The profile shows about 56,000 distinct CDR3 sequences, around 13% of them singletons. Sequenced: whole blood. The receptors derive from an adult who was a healthcare worker with PCR-confirmed SARS-CoV-2 infection or an uninfected control (not recorded which).

This clonotype appeared many times. The rearrangement links TRBV4-2 to TRBJ2-3; TRBD2 matches at 12 bases. Per the germline V gene, CDR1 is LGHNA and CDR2 is YNFKEQ. Germline trimming cut 8 bases from V and 3 bases from J; bases unmatched to any gene: 6. This CDR3 is built from 15 residues. Here the CDR3 DNA reads TGTGCCAGCGGGGGACTAGCGGGCCCAACAGATACGCAGTATTTT. This translates into CASGGLAGPTDTQYF.

This clonotype was detected only a few times. The chain carries TRBV20-1 and TRBJ2-1; perhaps TRBD2 as D (5 bases). Germline V gene lookup returns CDR1 DFQATT and CDR2 SNEGSKA (reference sequence). This CDR3 comprises 13 residues. Trimming stripped 4 bases from V and 4 bases from J, with 11 bases between. The CDR3 sequence is CSAKTGRYNEQFF. The CDR3 DNA sequence: TGCAGTGCTAAGACGGGGAGATACAATGAGCAGTTCTTC.

This clonotype was counted many times. The chain couples TRBV10-3 to TRBJ1-1, with D possibly matching TRBD1 (6 bases). Deletions cut 4 bases from V and 0 bases from J, with 18 bases between. Germline V lookup: CDR1 ENHRY, CDR2 SYGVKD. The CDR3 loop spans 17 amino acids. The DNA of the CDR3 is TGTGCCATCAGTGGGCCTACAGGGATTGAAATGAACACTGAAGCTTTCTTT. Translation gives CAISGPTGIEMNTEAFF.

This sequence joins TRBV5-6 and TRBJ2-3, with 7 bases lining up with TRBD1. CDR3 size: 15 residues. Germline V gene lookup returns CDR1 SGHDT and CDR2 YYEEEE. Germline trimming cut 4 bases from V and 5 bases from J; bases unmatched to any gene: 10. CDR3 sequence reads: CASSAIDRDGDTQYF. The CDR3 nucleotides read TGTGCCAGCAGCGCCATTGACAGGGACGGAGATACGCAGTATTTT.

This clonotype was observed a few times. This chain connects TRBV2 to TRBJ1-5; D is uncertain. Germline CDR1 reads SNHLY; CDR2 reads FYNNEI. V lost 6 bases to trimming and J lost 0 bases, with 15 bases between them. The CDR3 is 16 residues long. CDR3 protein: CASREKPEYSNQPQHF. In nucleotides, the CDR3 is TGTGCCAGCAGAGAAAAACCCGAATATAGCAATCAGCCCCAGCATTTT.

Note on this clonotype: Compared with germline, one end of the junction differs, possibly owing to a read error. The chain has TRBV28 and TRBJ1-4; unclear D gene. The CDR3 totals 17 residues. Germline V lookup: CDR1 MDHEN, CDR2 SYDVKM. The CDR3 is CASSPADGVATNEKPFF. In DNA, the CDR3 is TGTGCCAGCAGTCCCGCCGATGGAGTTGCAACTAATGAAAAACCGTTTTTT.

This clonotype was detected many times. The chain employs TRBV7-2 and TRBJ1-5, with D uncertain. Germline CDR1 and CDR2: SGHTA and FQGNSA. The V and J ends lost 1 base and 7 bases respectively, with 8 bases between them. This CDR3 contains 13 residues. DNA for the CDR3: TGTGCCAGCAGCTTAGTCTTAGGGCAGCCCCAGCATTTT. Amino acid sequence: CASSLVLGQPQHF.

Many counts were recorded for this clonotype. The DNA of the CDR3 is TGTGCCAGTAGTATCTTCGCAGGGAGATCTGGGGCCAACGTCCTGACTTTC. This gives the protein CASSIFAGRSGANVLTF. The chain joins TRBV19 to TRBJ2-6; possibly TRBD1 or TRBD2 for D (5 bases each). The CDR3 is made up of 17 amino acids. V was clipped by 3 bases and J by 1 base, with 13 bases between them. Germline V CDR1 and CDR2: LNHDA, SQIVND (reference sequence).

This clonotype was counted at least ten times. This chain joins TRBV18 and TRBJ2-7, with 7 bases that match TRBD1. V was clipped by 6 bases and J by 3 bases; unmatched bases: 11. The CDR3 loop spans 15 amino acids. Germline V CDR1 and CDR2: KGHSH, LQKENI. The CDR3 reads CASSKGQITYYEQYF. CDR3 coding DNA: TGTGCCAGCTCCAAGGGACAGATAACTTACTACGAGCAGTACTTC.

The chain carries TRBV7-4 and TRBJ2-7; D is undetermined. The V gene lost 0 bases and the J gene lost 2 bases, with 14 bases spanning the gap. CDR1 and CDR2 (germline): SGHVT, SQSDAQ. The CDR3 runs to 16 residues. CDR3 DNA: TGTGCCAGCAGCTTAGCGCGAGGCCGATACACCTACGAGCAGTACTTC. It codes for CASSLARGRYTYEQYF.

In this sample, this clonotype turned up many times. The chain couples TRBV5-1 to TRBJ1-1; D gene unclear. Germline V gene lookup returns CDR1 SGHRS and CDR2 YFSETQ. V shed 3 bases and J shed 8 bases, with 11 bases lying between them. CDR3 length equals 12 residues. The CDR3 is CASSSMDGEAFF. DNA for the CDR3: TGCGCCAGCAGCTCGATGGACGGGGAAGCTTTCTTT.

With regard to this clonotype: It may be a read error: a sequence one base away is much more abundant. This chain links TRBV12-3 or TRBV12-4 with TRBJ1-4; 8 bases align to TRBD1. The CDR3 length is 15 residues. Here the CDR3 DNA reads TGTGCCAGCAGTTCCCAGGGGGCGTTATCTGAAAAACTGCTTTTT. Encoded protein: CASSSQGALSEKLLF.

This clonotype was counted only a few times. This chain joins TRBV11-3 and TRBJ2-1; 10 bases match TRBD1. CDR1 is SGHNT and CDR2 is YENEEA in the germline V gene. The CDR3 covers 15 residues. V shed 4 bases and J 8 bases; nucleotides not matched to a gene: 8. The CDR3, as DNA: TGTGCCAGCAGCTCCGGTGGGGGACAGGGGTATGAGCAGTTCTTC. This codes for CASSSGGGQGYEQFF.

V is TRBV28 and J is TRBJ2-7; 7 nucleotides align to TRBD1. J lost 2 bases, V lost 7 bases, and 8 bases had no gene match. Germline V CDR1 and CDR2: MDHEN, SYDVKM. This CDR3 is built from 14 residues. The CDR3 region has the DNA TGTGCCAGCACAACCGACAGGGTTCCCTACGAGCAGTACTTC. Protein product: CASTTDRVPYEQYF.

This clonotype came up many times. The chain uses TRBV6-6 and TRBJ2-7; TRBD1 matches at 9 bases. J was trimmed by 4 bases and V by 2 bases; bases with no gene match: 6. The CDR3 has 15 residues. Germline V gene data show CDR1 as MNHNY and CDR2 as SVGAGI (reference sequence). As DNA, the CDR3 is TGTGCCAGCAGTTACACCCCGGGACAGGGTTACGAGCAGTACTTC. Residues: CASSYTPGQGYEQYF.

The chain couples TRBV6-5 to TRBJ1-5; D uncertain. The germline V gene has CDR1 MNHEY and CDR2 SVGAGI. The V and J ends lost 6 bases and 9 bases respectively, with 15 bases between them. This CDR3 has 13 residues. DNA for the CDR3: TGTGCCAGCAGCCGAGGACTCCACGGGCCCCAGCATTTT. It codes for CASSRGLHGPQHF.

V usage is TRBV19 and J usage is TRBJ2-1, with a weak D call TRBD2 (6 bases). The V gene lost 9 bases and the J gene lost 11 bases, with 20 bases spanning the gap. Germline V lookup: CDR1 LNHDA, CDR2 SQIVND (reference sequence). CDR3 length equals 13 residues. CDR3 region: CARMTRDWGKQFF. The CDR3 DNA follows: TGTGCCAGAATGACCCGGGACTGGGGGAAGCAGTTCTTC.

The chain has TRBV20-1 and TRBJ1-1, with D possibly TRBD1 on 5 matching bases. The germline gives CDR1 DFQATT, CDR2 SNEGSKA (reference sequence). The CDR3 is made up of 11 amino acids. Between the trimmed V and J ends, which lost 1 base and 9 bases, there was a span of 9 bases. The CDR3 loop is CSARVGGKAFF. CDR3 nucleotide sequence: TGCAGTGCTAGAGTCGGGGGGAAAGCTTTCTTT.

This clonotype was recorded many times. The J gene is TRBJ2-5, the V gene TRBV7-2; D may be TRBD2 (6 bases). The V end was cut by 2 bases, the J end by 2 bases, with 24 bases between. CDR1 and CDR2 from the germline V gene are SGHTA and FQGNSA. The CDR3 runs to 19 residues. The CDR3 is CASSLSLFSGEVGQETQYF. The CDR3 DNA is TGTGCCAGCAGCTTATCGCTGTTCTCGGGGGAGGTGGGTCAAGAGACCCAGTACTTC.

There are many counts of this clonotype. V usage is TRBV20-1 and J usage is TRBJ1-5; D is perhaps TRBD1 (5 bases). V lost 1 base to trimming and J lost 6 bases, with 7 bases between them. From germline, CDR1 is DFQATT and CDR2 SNEGSKA (reference sequence). The CDR3 loop spans 12 amino acids. This CDR3 reads CSARAGGQPQHF. In DNA form, the CDR3 reads TGCAGTGCTAGAGCGGGGGGTCAGCCCCAGCATTTT.

In this sample, this clonotype turned up many times. V is TRBV5-4 and J is TRBJ2-1; D uncertain. Germline lookup yields CDR1 SGHNT and CDR2 YYREEE (reference sequence). CDR3 size: 13 residues. Trimming shortened V by 2 bases and J by 9 bases, and 12 bases separated the two germline ends. The CDR3 protein is CASSLFDSGEQFF. The DNA for the CDR3 is TGTGCCAGCAGCTTATTTGACTCCGGTGAGCAGTTCTTC. The complete variable domain, with remaining parts taken from reference TRBV5-4 and TRBJ2-1, reads ETGVTQSPTHLIKTRGQQVTLRCSSQSGHNTVSWYQQALGQGPQFIFQYYREEENGRGNFPPRFSGLQFPNYSSELNVNALELDDSALYLCASSLFDSGEQFFGPGTRLTVL.

This clonotype was seen many times. This rearrangement joins TRBV18 to TRBJ2-1, with D possibly called TRBD1 or TRBD2 (5 bases each). Germline values: CDR1 KGHSH, CDR2 LQKENI. With 3 bases removed from V and 6 bases from J, the gap between germline ends came to 12 bases. This CDR3 has 14 amino acids. In nucleotides, the CDR3 is TGTGCCAGCTCACCGGGACCGTGGAGCAATGAGCAGTTCTTC. Its translation: CASSPGPWSNEQFF.